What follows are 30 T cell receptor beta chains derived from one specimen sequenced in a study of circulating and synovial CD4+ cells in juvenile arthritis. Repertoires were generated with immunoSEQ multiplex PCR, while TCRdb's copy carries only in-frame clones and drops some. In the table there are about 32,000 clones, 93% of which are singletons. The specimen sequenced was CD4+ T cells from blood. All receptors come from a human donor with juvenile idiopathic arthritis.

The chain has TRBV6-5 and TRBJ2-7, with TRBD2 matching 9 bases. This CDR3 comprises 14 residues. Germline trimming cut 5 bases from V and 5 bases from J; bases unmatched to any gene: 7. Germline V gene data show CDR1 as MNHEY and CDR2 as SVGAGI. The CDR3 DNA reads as TGTGCCAGCAGTACTCCGGGACTAGCAAACGAGCAGTACTTC. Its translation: CASSTPGLANEQYF.

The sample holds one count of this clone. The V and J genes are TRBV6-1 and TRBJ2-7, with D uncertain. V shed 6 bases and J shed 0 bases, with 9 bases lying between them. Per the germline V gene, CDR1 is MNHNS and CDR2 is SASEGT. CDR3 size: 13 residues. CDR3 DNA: TGTGCCAGCAGAACCCCTAGCTCCTACGAGCAGTACTTC. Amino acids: CASRTPSSYEQYF.

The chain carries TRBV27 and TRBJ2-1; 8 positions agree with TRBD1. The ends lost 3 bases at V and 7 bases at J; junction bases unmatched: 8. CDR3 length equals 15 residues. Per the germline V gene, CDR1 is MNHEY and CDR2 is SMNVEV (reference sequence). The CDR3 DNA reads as TGTGCCAGCAGTTTCCTGGGACAGGTGGGGAATGAGCAGTTCTTC. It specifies CASSFLGQVGNEQFF.

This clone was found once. CDR3 coding DNA: TGCGCCAGCAGCGGGACTAGCGGGACCGGGGAGCTGTTTTTT. It translates to CASSGTSGTGELFF. The rearrangement links TRBV4-1 to TRBJ2-2, with TRBD2 matching over 12 bases. In germline, CDR1 is MGHRA, CDR2 YSYEKL. The CDR3 runs 14 residues. Trimming removed 5 bases from V and 5 bases from J; junction bases left unmatched: 0.

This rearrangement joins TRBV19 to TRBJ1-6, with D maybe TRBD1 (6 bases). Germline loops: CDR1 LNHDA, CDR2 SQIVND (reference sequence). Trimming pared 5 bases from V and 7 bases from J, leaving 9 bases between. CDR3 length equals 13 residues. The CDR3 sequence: CASSLDRNSPLHF. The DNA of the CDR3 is TGTGCCAGTAGTCTCGACAGGAATTCACCCCTCCACTTT.

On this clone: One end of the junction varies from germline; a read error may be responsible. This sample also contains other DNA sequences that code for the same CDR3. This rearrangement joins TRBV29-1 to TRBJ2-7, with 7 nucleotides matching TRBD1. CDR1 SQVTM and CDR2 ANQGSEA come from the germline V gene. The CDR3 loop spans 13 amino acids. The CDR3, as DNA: TGCAGTGTTGACTCAGGGGGTCCCTACGAGCAGTACTTC. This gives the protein CSVDSGGPYEQYF.

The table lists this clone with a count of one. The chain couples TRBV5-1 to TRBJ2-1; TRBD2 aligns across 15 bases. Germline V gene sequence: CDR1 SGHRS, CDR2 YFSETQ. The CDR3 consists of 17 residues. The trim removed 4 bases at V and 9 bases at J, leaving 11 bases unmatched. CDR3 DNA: TGCGCCAGCAGCCCGGGACTAGCGGGAGGCAATTTGGGTGAGCAGTTCTTC. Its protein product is CASSPGLAGGNLGEQFF.

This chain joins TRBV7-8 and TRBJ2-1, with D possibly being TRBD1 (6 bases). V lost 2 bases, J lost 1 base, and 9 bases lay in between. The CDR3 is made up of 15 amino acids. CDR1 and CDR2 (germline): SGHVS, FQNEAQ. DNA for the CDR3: TGTGCCAGCAGCTTACAGGGGAGATCCTACAATGAGCAGTTCTTC. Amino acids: CASSLQGRSYNEQFF.

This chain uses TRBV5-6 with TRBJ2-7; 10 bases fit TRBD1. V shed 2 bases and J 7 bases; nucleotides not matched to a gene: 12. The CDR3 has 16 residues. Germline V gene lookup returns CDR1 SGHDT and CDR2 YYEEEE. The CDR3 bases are TGTGCCAGCAGCTTCCTATCCGGGACAGGGGCACGGGAGCAGTACTTC. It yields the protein CASSFLSGTGAREQYF.

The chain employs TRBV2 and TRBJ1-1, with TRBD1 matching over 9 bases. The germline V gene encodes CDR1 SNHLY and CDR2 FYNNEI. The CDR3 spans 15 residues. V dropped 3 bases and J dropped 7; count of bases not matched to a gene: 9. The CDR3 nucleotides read TGTGCCAGCAGTGATAGGGACAGGGATTTGGGTGAAGCTTTCTTT. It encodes CASSDRDRDLGEAFF.

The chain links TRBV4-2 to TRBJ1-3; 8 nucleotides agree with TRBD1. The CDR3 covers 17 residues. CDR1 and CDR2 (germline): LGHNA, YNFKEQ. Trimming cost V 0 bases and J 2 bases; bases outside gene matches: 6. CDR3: CASSQEPRTGTGNTIYF. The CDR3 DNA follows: TGTGCCAGCAGCCAAGAACCTAGGACAGGGACTGGAAACACCATATATTTT.

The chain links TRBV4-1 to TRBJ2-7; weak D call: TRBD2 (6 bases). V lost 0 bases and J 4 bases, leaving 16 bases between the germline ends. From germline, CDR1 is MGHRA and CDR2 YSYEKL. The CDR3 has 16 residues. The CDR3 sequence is CASSQDRGGKGYEQYF. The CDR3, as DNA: TGCGCCAGCAGCCAAGATAGAGGCGGGAAAGGATACGAGCAGTACTTC.

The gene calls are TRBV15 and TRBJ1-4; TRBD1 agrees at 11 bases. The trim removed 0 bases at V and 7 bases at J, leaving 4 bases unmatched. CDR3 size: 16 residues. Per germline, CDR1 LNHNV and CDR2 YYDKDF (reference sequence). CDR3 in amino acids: CATSRDRTGGVEKLFF. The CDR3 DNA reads TGTGCCACCAGCAGAGATAGGACAGGGGGCGTTGAAAAACTGTTTTTT.

The CDR3 coding sequence is TGTGCCAGCAGCTTAGTTCTCCCTAGCGGGAGGGCCGGAGATACGCAGTATTTT. Translation gives CASSLVLPSGRAGDTQYF. The chain employs TRBV7-6 and TRBJ2-3; 12 bases fit TRBD2. The V segment lost 1 base and the J segment 5 bases; nucleotides outside the gene matches: 10. The V gene's germline CDR1 is SGHVS and CDR2 FNYEAQ. This CDR3 is 18 amino acids long.

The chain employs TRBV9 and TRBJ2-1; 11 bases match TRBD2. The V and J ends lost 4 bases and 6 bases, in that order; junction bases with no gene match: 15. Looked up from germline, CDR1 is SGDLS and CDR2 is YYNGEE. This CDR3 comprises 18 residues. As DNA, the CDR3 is TGTGCCAGCAGCCCCCGCCCGTCACTAGCGGGAGTCAGCAATGAGCAGTTCTTC. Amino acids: CASSPRPSLAGVSNEQFF. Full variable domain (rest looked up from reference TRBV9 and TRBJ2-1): DSGVTQTPKHLITATGQRVTLRCSPRSGDLSVYWYQQSLDQGLQFLIQYYNGEERAKGNILERFSAQQFPDLHSELNLSSLELGDSALYFCASSPRPSLAGVSNEQFFGPGTRLTVL.

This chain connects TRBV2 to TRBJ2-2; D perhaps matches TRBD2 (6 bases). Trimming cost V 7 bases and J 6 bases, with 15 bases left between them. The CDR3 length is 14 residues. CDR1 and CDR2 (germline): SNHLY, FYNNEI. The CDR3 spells CASTIDGSAGELFF. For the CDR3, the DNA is TGTGCCAGCACGATTGACGGGAGTGCCGGGGAGCTGTTTTTT.

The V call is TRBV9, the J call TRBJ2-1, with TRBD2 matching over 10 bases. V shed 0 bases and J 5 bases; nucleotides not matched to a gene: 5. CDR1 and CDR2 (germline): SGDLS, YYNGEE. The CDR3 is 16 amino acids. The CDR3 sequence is CASSVDTGLADNEQFF. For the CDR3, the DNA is TGTGCCAGCAGCGTAGATACCGGACTAGCGGACAATGAGCAGTTCTTC.

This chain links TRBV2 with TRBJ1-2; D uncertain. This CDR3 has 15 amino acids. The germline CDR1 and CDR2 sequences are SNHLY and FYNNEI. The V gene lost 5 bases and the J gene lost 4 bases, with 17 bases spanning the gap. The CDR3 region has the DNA TGTGCCAGCAGTCCCGAGGGTCCGAAAGTCTATGGCTACACCTTC. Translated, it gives CASSPEGPKVYGYTF.

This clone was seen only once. The CDR3 coding sequence is TGTGCCAGCAGCCCCGCTTGGGGACAGATACGTAGCACAGATACGCAGTATTTT. This encodes CASSPAWGQIRSTDTQYF. The chain joins TRBV7-9 to TRBJ2-3, with 7 nucleotides matching TRBD1. CDR3 size: 18 residues. Trimming took 5 bases from V and 0 from J; bases not matched to a gene: 14. The germline V gene has CDR1 SEHNR and CDR2 FQNEAQ (reference sequence).

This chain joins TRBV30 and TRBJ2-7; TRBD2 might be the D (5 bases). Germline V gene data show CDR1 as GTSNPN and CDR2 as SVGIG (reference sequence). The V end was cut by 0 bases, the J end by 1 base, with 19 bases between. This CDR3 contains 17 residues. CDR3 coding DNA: TGTGCCTGGAGTGTCCCGGGCATGCCGGGGTCATCCTACGAGCAGTACTTC. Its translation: CAWSVPGMPGSSYEQYF.

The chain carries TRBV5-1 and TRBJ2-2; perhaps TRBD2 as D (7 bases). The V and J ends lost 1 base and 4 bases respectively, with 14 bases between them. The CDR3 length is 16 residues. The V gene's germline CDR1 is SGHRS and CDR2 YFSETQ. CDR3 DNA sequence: TGCGCCAGCAGCTTGTCGGGGGGCCGGATCACCGGGGAGCTGTTTTTT. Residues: CASSLSGGRITGELFF.

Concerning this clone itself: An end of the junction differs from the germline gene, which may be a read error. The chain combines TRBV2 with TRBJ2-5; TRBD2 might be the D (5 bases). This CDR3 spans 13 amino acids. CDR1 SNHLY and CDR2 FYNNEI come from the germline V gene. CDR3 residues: CASSRGIQEAQYF. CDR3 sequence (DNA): TGTGCCAGCAGTCGGGGTATACAAGAGGCCCAGTACTTC. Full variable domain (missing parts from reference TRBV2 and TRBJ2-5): EPEVTQTPSHQVTQMGQEVILRCVPISNHLYFYWYRQILGQKVEFLVSFYNNEISEKSEIFDDQFSVERPDGSNFTLKIRSTKLEDSAMYFCASSRGIQEAQYFGPGTRLLVL.

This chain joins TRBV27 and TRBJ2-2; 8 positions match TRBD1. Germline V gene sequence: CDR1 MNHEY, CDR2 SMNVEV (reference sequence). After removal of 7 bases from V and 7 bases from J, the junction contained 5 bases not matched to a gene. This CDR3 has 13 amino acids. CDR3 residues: CASNGQGIGELFF. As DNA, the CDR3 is TGTGCCAGCAACGGACAGGGAATCGGGGAGCTGTTTTTT.

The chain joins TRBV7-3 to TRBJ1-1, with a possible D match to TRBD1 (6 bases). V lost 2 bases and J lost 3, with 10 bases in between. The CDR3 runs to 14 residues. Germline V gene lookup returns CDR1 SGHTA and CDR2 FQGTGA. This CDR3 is CASSLGGLDTEAFF. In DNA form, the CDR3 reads TGTGCCAGCAGCTTAGGGGGCTTGGACACTGAAGCTTTCTTT.

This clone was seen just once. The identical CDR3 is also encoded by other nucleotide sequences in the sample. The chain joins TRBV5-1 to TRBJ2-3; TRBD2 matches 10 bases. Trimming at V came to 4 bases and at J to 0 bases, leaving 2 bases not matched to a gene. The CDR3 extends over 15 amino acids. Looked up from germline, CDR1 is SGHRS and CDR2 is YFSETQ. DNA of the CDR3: TGCGCCAGCAGCCTGACTAGCGGGAGCACAGATACGCAGTATTTT. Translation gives CASSLTSGSTDTQYF.

The CDR3 loop reads CASSEGNEQFF. The CDR3 DNA is TGTGCCAGCTCAGAGGGCAATGAGCAGTTCTTC. The V call is TRBV18, the J call TRBJ2-1; a weak D match, TRBD2 (5 bases). Looked up from germline, CDR1 is KGHSH and CDR2 is LQKENI. Trimming cost V 5 bases and J 6 bases, with 5 bases left between them. The CDR3 spans 11 residues.

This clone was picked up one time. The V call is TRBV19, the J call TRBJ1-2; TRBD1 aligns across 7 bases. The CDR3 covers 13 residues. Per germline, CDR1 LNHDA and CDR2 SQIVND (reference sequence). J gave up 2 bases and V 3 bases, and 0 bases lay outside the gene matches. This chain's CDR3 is CASSMGQNYGYTF. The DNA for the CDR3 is TGTGCCAGTAGTATGGGACAGAACTATGGCTACACCTTC.

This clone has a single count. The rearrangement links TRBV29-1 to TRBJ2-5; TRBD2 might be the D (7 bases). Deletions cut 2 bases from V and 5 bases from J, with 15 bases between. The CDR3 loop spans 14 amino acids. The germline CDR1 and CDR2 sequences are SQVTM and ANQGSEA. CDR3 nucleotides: TGCAGCGTTGAACGGTCGGGGGGCTTTGAGACCCAGTACTTC. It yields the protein CSVERSGGFETQYF. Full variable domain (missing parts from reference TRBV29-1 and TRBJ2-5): SAVISQKPSRDICQRGTSLTIQCQVDSQVTMMFWYRQQPGQSLTLIATANQGSEATYESGFVIDKFPISRPNLTFSTLTVSNMSPEDSSIYLCSVERSGGFETQYFGPGTRLLVL.

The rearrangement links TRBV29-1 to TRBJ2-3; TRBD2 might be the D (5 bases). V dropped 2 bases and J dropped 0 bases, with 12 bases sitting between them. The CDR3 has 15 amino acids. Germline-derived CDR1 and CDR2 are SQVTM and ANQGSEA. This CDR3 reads CSVESGRGSTDTQYF. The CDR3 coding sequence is TGCAGCGTTGAATCGGGTCGGGGTAGCACAGATACGCAGTATTTT.

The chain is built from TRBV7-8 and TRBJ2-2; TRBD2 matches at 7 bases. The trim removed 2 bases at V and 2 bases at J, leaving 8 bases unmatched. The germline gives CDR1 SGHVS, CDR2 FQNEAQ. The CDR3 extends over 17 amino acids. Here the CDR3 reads CASSLSSSSGNTGELFF. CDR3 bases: TGTGCCAGCAGCTTATCGTCCTCTAGCGGAAACACCGGGGAGCTGTTTTTT.